This T cell receptor beta chain is drawn from a study of T-cell memory formation after mild COVID-19 (dated by TCRdb to about 2021). As for the study more broadly: Most TCR sequence clusters were specific to one of the two donors. The cohort was made up of two young adult volunteers, one female and one male, who were previously healthy. In a couple of donors, T-cell clones that expanded and contracted after mild COVID-19 were followed by sequencing TCRalpha and TCRbeta repertoires longitudinally. The research as a whole found: Some responding clones were detected in pre-infection memory, suggesting pre-existing cross-reactive memory T cells joined the SARS-CoV-2 response. Only a couple of mild cases were covered in the study, and larger cohorts including severe cases with pre-infection samples were considered necessary. Balanced CD4/CD8 phenotypes were observed for clones contracting from day 15 to 85, whereas a bias towards CD4+ was observed for a second wave of clones expanding from day 15 to 37. SARS-CoV-2 specificity of the second-wave clones peaking on day 37 was not confirmed. Contracting CD4+ clones were located mainly in the CM and EM memory subsets, whereas CD8+ clones were found to be enriched in EMRA.

The instrument was an Illumina NovaSeq 6000. cDNA libraries for TCRalpha and TCRbeta were prepared by 5'RACE using constant-segment primers, with sample barcodes and unique molecular identifiers added. RNA was extracted from every sample with Trizol reagent. Libraries were amplified in two PCR steps, with a second sample barcode and Illumina TruSeq adapters added in the second step. Sequencing of the libraries was done on an Illumina NovaSeq, producing 2 x 150 bp paired-end reads. In the authors' own workflow: Demultiplexing of reads and collapsing into UMI-guided consensus sequences were performed with migec v1.2.7. Using mixcr v2.1.11, UMI consensuses were aligned to TRA and TRB V and J templates and then assembled into clonotypes. A clonotype was counted as expanded or contracted only when both edgeR and NoisET called the clonotype significant, with the noise models trained on biological replicates. For edgeR calls, the cutoffs were a false discovery rate-adjusted p below 0.01 and a log2 fold-change threshold of 1. As an exploratory analysis of dynamics, PCA with hierarchical clustering was applied to max-normalized trajectories of the 1000 most abundant clonotypes. Each responding clone was given a CD4 or CD8 phenotype based on the CD4+ and CD8+ repertoires, which had been sequenced separately. TCRdb trimmed the raw reads at Q25, called clones with MiXCR and kept productive beta chains. A single entry per CDR3 protein holds the most common genes and DNA from its merged rows. The authors' filters were not applied to this entry. Within this sample are under 700,000 distinct CDR3 sequences, with roughly 20% of them counted one time only. Approximately 12% of the sample rests with the top ten.

V and J lose 1 base and 5 bases, and a span of 3 bases separates them. The germline V gene encodes CDR1 KGHDR and CDR2 SFDVKD. From the cysteine through the phenylalanine, the CDR3 covers 12 amino acids. Just the 36-base CDR3 DNA is kept, in frame starting at base 1. PBMCs were isolated by Ficoll-Paque density gradient centrifugation. About this clonotype: Its antigen target is currently unknown. Base qualities are not recorded, but no much larger clone differs from it by a single base.

The clonotype originates from an adult woman who had mild COVID-19 (a few samples of this study predate the infection). The sample titles of this study are shuffled in the database, so cell type and time point are left out; the donor was told from shared clones. This receptor chain uses TRBV24-1 and TRBJ2-3; too little of a D gene remains to name it. The sequencing input was PBMCs or a T cell subset sorted from them (not recorded which). At the DNA level, the sequence is TGTGCCACCAGTGATTTTGGAGATACGCAGTATTTT. Its product reads: CATSDFGDTQYF.